This T cell receptor (beta chain) was identified in a study of shared clonotypes between healthy human individuals. Generated by immunoSEQ multiplex PCR, the TCRdb table keeps only in-frame clones and is missing some. This sample has some 630,000 clones; about 96% occur once, and the top ten carry 0.11%. The naive CD8 population came from CD45RO-negative cells selected for CCR7, without terminally differentiated effector memory CD45RA+ cells. The TCR comes from a woman aged 25-40 years in good health. Sequences were obtained from naive CD8+ T cells sorted from blood.

In DNA, the CDR3 is TGTGCCAGCAGTCCAGGACGGTCAGGGTATGGCTACACCTTC. It encodes CASSPGRSGYGYTF. This rearrangement joins TRBV27 to TRBJ1-2; tentatively, D is TRBD1 (5 bases). Trimming removed 5 bases at V and 5 bases at J, with 15 bases between. Germline CDR1 is MNHEY and CDR2 is SMNVEV (reference sequence). This CDR3 region has 14 residues.